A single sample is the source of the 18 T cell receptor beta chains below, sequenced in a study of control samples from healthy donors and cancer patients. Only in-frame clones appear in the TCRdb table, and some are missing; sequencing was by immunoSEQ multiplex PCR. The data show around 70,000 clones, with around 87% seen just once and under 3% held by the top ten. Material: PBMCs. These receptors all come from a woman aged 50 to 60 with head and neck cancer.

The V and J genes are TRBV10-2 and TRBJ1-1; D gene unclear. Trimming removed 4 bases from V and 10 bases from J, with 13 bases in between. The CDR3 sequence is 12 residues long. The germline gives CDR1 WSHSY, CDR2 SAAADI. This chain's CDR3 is CASSVTESGAFF. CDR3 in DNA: TGCGCCAGCAGTGTCACGGAGAGTGGAGCTTTCTTT.

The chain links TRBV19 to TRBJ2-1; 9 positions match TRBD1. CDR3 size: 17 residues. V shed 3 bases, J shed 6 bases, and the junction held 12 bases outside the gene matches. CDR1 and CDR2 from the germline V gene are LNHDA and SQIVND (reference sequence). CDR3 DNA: TGTGCCAGTAGTATTGCGTGGGCCGGGACAGGGACCAATGAGCAGTTCTTC. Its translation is CASSIAWAGTGTNEQFF.

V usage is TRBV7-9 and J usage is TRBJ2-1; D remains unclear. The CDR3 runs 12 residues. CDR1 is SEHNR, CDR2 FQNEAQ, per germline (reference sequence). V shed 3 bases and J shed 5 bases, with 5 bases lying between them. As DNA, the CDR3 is TGTGCCAGCAGCTTGATGAACAATGAGCAGTTCTTC. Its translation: CASSLMNNEQFF.

The CDR3 sequence: CASRRTGGNTIYF. CDR3 in DNA: TGTGCCAGCAGGCGGACAGGGGGAAACACCATATATTTT. The chain carries TRBV6-5 and TRBJ1-3, with 8 bases matching TRBD1. The CDR3 contains 13 residues. Trimming cost V 6 bases and J 4 bases; bases outside gene matches: 2. CDR1 is MNHEY, CDR2 SVGAGI, per germline.

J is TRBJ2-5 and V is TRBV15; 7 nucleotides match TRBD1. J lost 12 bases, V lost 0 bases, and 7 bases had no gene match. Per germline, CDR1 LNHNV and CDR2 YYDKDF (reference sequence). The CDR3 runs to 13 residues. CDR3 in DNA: TGTGCCACCAGCAGAGACCCTACAGGGGAGAAGTACTTC. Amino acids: CATSRDPTGEKYF. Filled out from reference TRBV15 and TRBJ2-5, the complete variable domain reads DAMVIQNPRYQVTQFGKPVTLSCSQTLNHNVMYWYQQKSSQAPKLLFHYYDKDFNNEADTPDNFQSRRPNTSFCFLDIRSPGLGDTAMYLCATSRDPTGEKYFGPGTRLLVL.

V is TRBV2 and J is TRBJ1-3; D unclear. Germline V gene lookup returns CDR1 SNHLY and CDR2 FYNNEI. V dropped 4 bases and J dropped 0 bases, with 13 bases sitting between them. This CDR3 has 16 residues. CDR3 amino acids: CASSGLGADSGNTIYF. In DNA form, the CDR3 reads TGTGCCAGCAGTGGATTAGGAGCGGACTCTGGAAACACCATATATTTT.

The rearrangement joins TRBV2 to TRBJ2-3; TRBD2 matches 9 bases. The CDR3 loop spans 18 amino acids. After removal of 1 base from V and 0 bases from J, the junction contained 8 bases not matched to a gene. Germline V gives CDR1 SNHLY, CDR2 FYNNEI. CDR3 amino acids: CASSEGRGGRYSTDTQYF. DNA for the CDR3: TGTGCCAGCAGTGAAGGGCGGGGGGGACGGTATAGCACAGATACGCAGTATTTT.

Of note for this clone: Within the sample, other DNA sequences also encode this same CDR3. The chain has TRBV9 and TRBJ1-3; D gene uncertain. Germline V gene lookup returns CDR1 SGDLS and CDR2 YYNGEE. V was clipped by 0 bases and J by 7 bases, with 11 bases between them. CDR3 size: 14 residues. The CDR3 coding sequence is TGTGCCAGCAGCGTAGCCGGATTGGGGAACACCATATATTTT. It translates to CASSVAGLGNTIYF.

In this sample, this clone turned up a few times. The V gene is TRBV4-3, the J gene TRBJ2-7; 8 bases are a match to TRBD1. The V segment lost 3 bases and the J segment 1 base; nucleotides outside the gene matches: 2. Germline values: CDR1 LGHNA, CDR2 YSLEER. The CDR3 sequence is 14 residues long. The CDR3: CASSHRQGSYEQYF. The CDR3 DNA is TGCGCCAGCAGCCACAGACAGGGGTCCTACGAGCAGTACTTC.

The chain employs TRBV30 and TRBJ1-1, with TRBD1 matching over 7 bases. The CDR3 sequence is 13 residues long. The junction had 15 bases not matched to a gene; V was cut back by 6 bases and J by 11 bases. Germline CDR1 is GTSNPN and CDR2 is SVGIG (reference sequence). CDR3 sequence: CACPQRDSPGAFF. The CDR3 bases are TGTGCCTGCCCCCAGAGGGACAGCCCGGGGGCTTTCTTT.

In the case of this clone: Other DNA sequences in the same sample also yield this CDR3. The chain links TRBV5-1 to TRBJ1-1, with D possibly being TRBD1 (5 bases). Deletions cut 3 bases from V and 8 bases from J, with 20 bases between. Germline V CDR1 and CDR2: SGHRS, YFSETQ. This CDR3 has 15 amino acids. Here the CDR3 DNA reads TGCGCCAGCAGCTCCTCAGGGTCAGCGTCCGCCGAAGCTTTCTTT. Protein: CASSSSGSASAEAFF.

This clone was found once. CDR3 in amino acids: CASSFGQLAYEQYF. CDR3 bases: TGCGCCAGCAGCTTTGGACAGTTAGCCTACGAGCAGTACTTC. V and J are TRBV5-1 and TRBJ2-7; possible D gene TRBD1, 6 bases. Germline V CDR1 and CDR2: SGHRS, YFSETQ. V was cut by 2 bases and J by 2 bases, with 11 bases left in between. The CDR3 runs 14 residues.

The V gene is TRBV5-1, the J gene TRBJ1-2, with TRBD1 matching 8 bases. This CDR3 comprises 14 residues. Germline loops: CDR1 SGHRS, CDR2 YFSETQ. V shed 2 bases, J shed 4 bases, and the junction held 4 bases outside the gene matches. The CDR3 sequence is CASSFAGQGYGYTF. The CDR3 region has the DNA TGCGCCAGCAGCTTTGCTGGACAGGGCTATGGCTACACCTTC.

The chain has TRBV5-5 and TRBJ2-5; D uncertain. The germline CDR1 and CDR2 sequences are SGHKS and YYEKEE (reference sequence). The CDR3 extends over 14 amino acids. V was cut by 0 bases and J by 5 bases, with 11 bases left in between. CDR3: CASSLEWAGETQYF. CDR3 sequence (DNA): TGTGCCAGCAGCTTGGAATGGGCTGGGGAGACCCAGTACTTC. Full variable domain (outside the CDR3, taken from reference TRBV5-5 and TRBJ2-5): DAGVTQSPTHLIKTRGQQVTLRCSPISGHKSVSWYQQVLGQGPQFIFQYYEKEERGRGNFPDRFSARQFPNYSSELNVNALLLGDSALYLCASSLEWAGETQYFGPGTRLLVL.

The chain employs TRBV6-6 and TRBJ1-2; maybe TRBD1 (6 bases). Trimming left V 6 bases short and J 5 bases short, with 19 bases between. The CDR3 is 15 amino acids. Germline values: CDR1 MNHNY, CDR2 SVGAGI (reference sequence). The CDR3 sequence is CASRLGGGAGYGYTF. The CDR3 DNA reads TGTGCCAGCAGGCTGGGCGGGGGCGCAGGGTATGGCTACACCTTC.

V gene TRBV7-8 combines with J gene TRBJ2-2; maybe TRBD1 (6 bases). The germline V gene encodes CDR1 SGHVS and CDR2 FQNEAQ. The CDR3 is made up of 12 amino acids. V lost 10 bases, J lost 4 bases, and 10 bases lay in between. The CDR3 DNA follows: TGTGCCAAAGGGGGTATCACCGGGGAGCTGTTTTTT. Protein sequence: CAKGGITGELFF.

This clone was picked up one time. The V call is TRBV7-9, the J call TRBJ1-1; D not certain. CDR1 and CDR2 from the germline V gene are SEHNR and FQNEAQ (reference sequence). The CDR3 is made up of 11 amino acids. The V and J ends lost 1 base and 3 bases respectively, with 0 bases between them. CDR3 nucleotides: TGTGCCAGCAGCTTAGACACTGAAGCTTTCTTT. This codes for CASSLDTEAFF. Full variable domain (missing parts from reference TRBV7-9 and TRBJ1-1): DTGVSQNPRHKITKRGQNVTFRCDPISEHNRLYWYRQTLGQGPEFLTYFQNEAQLEKSRLLSDRFSAERPKGSFSTLEIQRTEQGDSAMYLCASSLDTEAFFGQGTRLTVV.

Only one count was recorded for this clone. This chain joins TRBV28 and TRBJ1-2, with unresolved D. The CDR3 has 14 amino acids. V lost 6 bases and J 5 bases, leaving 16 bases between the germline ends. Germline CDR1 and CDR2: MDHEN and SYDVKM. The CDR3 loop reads CASRSGVSHYGYTF. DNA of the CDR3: TGTGCCAGCAGATCAGGAGTTTCGCATTATGGCTACACCTTC.